A single sample gave rise to the 20 T cell receptor beta chains below, sequenced in a study of cytomegalovirus exposure and HLA in healthy donors. Use of 60 Vbeta and 13 Jbeta primers characterized the PCR. Measured with immunoSEQ multiplex PCR; TCRdb has only the in-frame clones, and not every one. The repertoire consists of under 140,000 clones, with around 83% occurring once and the leading ten covering roughly 2.9%. The sample taken for sequencing was PBMCs. These receptors were obtained from a woman aged 55 to 70 in good health and CMV-seropositive.

This chain connects TRBV27 to TRBJ1-5; no clear D. CDR3 length: 14 residues. Trimming removed 5 bases at V and 0 bases at J, with 8 bases between. The germline V gene encodes CDR1 MNHEY and CDR2 SMNVEV (reference sequence). The CDR3 region is CASSPTYSNQPQHF. CDR3 nucleotides: TGTGCCAGCAGTCCCACTTATAGCAATCAGCCCCAGCATTTT.

The chain recombines TRBV29-1 with TRBJ2-7; TRBD1 matches 8 bases. This CDR3 is built from 13 residues. Losses at the gene ends were 5 bases for V and 1 base for J; bases not matched to a gene: 4. CDR1 and CDR2 (germline): SQVTM, ANQGSEA. CDR3 nucleotides: TGCAGCGTTCGGCAGGGGGCTTCCTACGAGCAGTACTTC. Translation: CSVRQGASYEQYF.

The chain has TRBV5-1 and TRBJ2-1; D is possibly TRBD2 (5 bases). Germline V gives CDR1 SGHRS, CDR2 YFSETQ. The CDR3 sequence is 13 residues long. The ends were cut back, 6 bases at V and 0 bases at J, with 7 bases in the middle. CDR3 region: CASTGSSYNEQFF. The CDR3 DNA reads TGCGCCAGCACGGGAAGCTCCTACAATGAGCAGTTCTTC.

This chain links TRBV5-1 with TRBJ1-2; TRBD1 is a possible D gene (6 bases). There are 15 residues in the CDR3. Germline V gene data show CDR1 as SGHRS and CDR2 as YFSETQ. V lost 4 bases and J 2 bases, leaving 15 bases between the germline ends. CDR3 sequence reads: CASSPLWGGNYGYTF. CDR3 nucleotide sequence: TGCGCCAGCAGCCCCCTATGGGGGGGCAACTATGGCTACACCTTC.

The genes are TRBV5-1 and TRBJ2-7; 8 positions match TRBD2. V gave up 4 bases and J gave up 9 bases; unmatched junction bases: 18. Germline CDR1 reads SGHRS; CDR2 reads YFSETQ. CDR3 length equals 16 residues. CDR3 sequence reads: CASSPGPGPTGGAQYF. The CDR3 nucleotides read TGCGCCAGCAGCCCAGGACCAGGCCCGACCGGGGGGGCGCAGTACTTC.

The chain carries TRBV19 and TRBJ1-3; D might be TRBD1 (6 bases). From germline, CDR1 is LNHDA and CDR2 SQIVND (reference sequence). V was clipped by 3 bases and J by 1 base, with 7 bases between them. CDR3 length: 14 amino acids. The CDR3 sequence: CASSMGTSGNTIYF. DNA for the CDR3: TGTGCCAGTAGTATGGGGACATCTGGAAACACCATATATTTT.

The CDR3 loop reads CASSTPGHDYGYTF. DNA of the CDR3: TGTGCCAGTAGTACACCGGGACACGACTATGGCTACACCTTC. V is TRBV19 and J is TRBJ1-2; maybe TRBD1 (6 bases). V was pared by 4 bases and J by 3 bases, with 12 bases between. Germline V gives CDR1 LNHDA, CDR2 SQIVND (reference sequence). This CDR3 region has 14 residues.

The CDR3 nucleotides read TGTGCCAGCAGTGGACAGCCTACGGAGCGCGATGAGCAGTTCTTC. It codes for CASSGQPTERDEQFF. This chain links TRBV2 with TRBJ2-1; TRBD1 is a possible D gene (5 bases). The CDR3 is 15 residues long. CDR1 and CDR2 from the germline V gene are SNHLY and FYNNEI. Trimming cost V 4 bases and J 8 bases, with 18 bases left between them.

V and J are TRBV30 and TRBJ2-5; no clear D gene. The V end was cut by 0 bases, the J end by 5 bases, with 7 bases between. Germline V gives CDR1 GTSNPN, CDR2 SVGIG (reference sequence). The CDR3 runs to 12 residues. The CDR3 DNA follows: TGTGCCTGGAGTGTTGAGGTCGAGACCCAGTACTTC. It specifies CAWSVEVETQYF. Filled out from reference TRBV30 and TRBJ2-5, the complete variable domain reads SQTIHQWPATLVQPVGSPLSLECTVEGTSNPNLYWYRQAAGRGLQLLFYSVGIGQISSEVPQNLSASRPQDRQFILSSKKLLLSDSGFYLCAWSVEVETQYFGPGTRLLVL.

The genes are TRBV10-3 and TRBJ1-5, with D maybe TRBD1 (6 bases). CDR3 length: 16 amino acids. Trimming removed 0 bases at V and 6 bases at J, with 15 bases between. Germline-derived CDR1 and CDR2 are ENHRY and SYGVKD. DNA for the CDR3: TGTGCCATCAGTGAGTCGGGCGGGGGGCTGGGTCAGCCCCAGCATTTT. This translates into CAISESGGGLGQPQHF.

The CDR3 DNA reads as TGTGCCAGCCGGGGGAGCTTAGCCAAAAACATTCAGTACTTC. Translating it yields CASRGSLAKNIQYF. The V call is TRBV13, the J call TRBJ2-4; tentative D call: TRBD2 (6 bases). This CDR3 has 14 residues. Germline lookup yields CDR1 PRHDT and CDR2 FYEKMQ (reference sequence). Trimming removed 8 bases at V and 0 bases at J, with 11 bases between.

The V and J genes are TRBV4-2 and TRBJ2-7, with 7 positions matching TRBD2. This CDR3 contains 16 residues. CDR1 LGHNA and CDR2 YNFKEQ come from the germline V gene. V gave up 0 bases and J gave up 4 bases; unmatched junction bases: 9. CDR3 bases: TGTGCCAGCAGCCAAGATTGGGGCGGGAGTCGGTACGAGCAGTACTTC. It yields the protein CASSQDWGGSRYEQYF.

V gene TRBV7-9 combines with J gene TRBJ2-2, with D possibly TRBD1 on 6 matching bases. V dropped 5 bases and J dropped 4 bases, with 17 bases sitting between them. Germline CDR1 reads SEHNR; CDR2 reads FQNEAQ (reference sequence). CDR3 size: 16 residues. The CDR3 here is CASSPQSGTTTGELFF. The DNA of the CDR3 is TGTGCCAGCAGCCCACAATCCGGGACAACCACCGGGGAGCTGTTTTTT.

The sample holds a few counts of this clone. This chain connects TRBV28 to TRBJ2-7, with D perhaps matching TRBD1 (6 bases). CDR1 MDHEN and CDR2 SYDVKM come from the germline V gene. This CDR3 region has 14 residues. V was clipped by 8 bases and J by 0 bases, with 14 bases between them. For the CDR3, the DNA is TGTGCCAGCGGGGGCGGATCTACCTCCTACGAGCAGTACTTC. It yields the protein CASGGGSTSYEQYF.

The chain employs TRBV30 and TRBJ1-5, with a tentative D call TRBD1 (5 bases). The V and J ends lost 0 bases and 0 bases respectively, with 15 bases between them. Germline CDR1 and CDR2: GTSNPN and SVGIG (reference sequence). The CDR3 runs 17 residues. The CDR3 here is CAWSVRREGYSNQPQHF. Here the CDR3 DNA reads TGTGCCTGGAGTGTACGAAGGGAGGGGTATAGCAATCAGCCCCAGCATTTT.

The chain employs TRBV2 and TRBJ1-5; tentative D call: TRBD1 (5 bases). CDR3 length: 15 amino acids. The V gene lost 1 base and the J gene lost 1 base, with 8 bases spanning the gap. The germline V gene encodes CDR1 SNHLY and CDR2 FYNNEI. The CDR3 DNA sequence: TGTGCCAGCAGTGAAGGCAGGGAAAGCAATCAGCCCCAGCATTTT. It is translated as CASSEGRESNQPQHF.

This CDR3 reads CASSSRRGNEKLFF. CDR3 nucleotide sequence: TGTGCCAGCAGCTCTCGGCGGGGTAATGAAAAACTGTTTTTT. V and J are TRBV9 and TRBJ1-4; the D is unclear. The CDR3 totals 14 residues. From germline, CDR1 is SGDLS and CDR2 YYNGEE. Between the trimmed V and J ends, which lost 4 bases and 4 bases, there was a span of 11 bases.

The V call is TRBV10-3, the J call TRBJ1-1; no clear D gene. Trimming shortened V by 4 bases and J by 1 base, and 7 bases separated the two germline ends. In germline, CDR1 is ENHRY, CDR2 SYGVKD. This CDR3 has 13 residues. The CDR3 protein is CAISVGGNTEAFF. The CDR3 bases are TGTGCCATCAGTGTTGGAGGGAACACTGAAGCTTTCTTT.

The rearrangement joins TRBV5-1 to TRBJ2-1; TRBD2 aligns across 10 bases. Germline-derived CDR1 and CDR2 are SGHRS and YFSETQ. V dropped 1 base and J dropped 3; count of bases not matched to a gene: 1. The CDR3 sequence is 15 residues long. The CDR3 loop is CASSLPSGSYNEQFF. The CDR3 nucleotides are TGCGCCAGCAGCTTGCCTAGCGGGAGCTACAATGAGCAGTTCTTC.

This chain connects TRBV18 to TRBJ2-5; 7 nucleotides align to TRBD2. This CDR3 is 14 amino acids long. Germline trimming cut 4 bases from V and 3 bases from J; bases unmatched to any gene: 5. Looked up from germline, CDR1 is KGHSH and CDR2 is LQKENI. The CDR3 nucleotides are TGTGCCAGCTCACAGGCCAGCGGGAAAGAGACCCAGTACTTC. Protein sequence: CASSQASGKETQYF.